The T cell receptor beta chain described here comes from a study of blood T cell repertoires in COVID-19. Here immunoSEQ multiplex PCR was the method, and the copy in TCRdb shows in-frame clones only, minus some. Seen here are 350,000 or so clones, around nine tenths observed once, and the top ten hold approximately 0.97%. Trimming cost V 0 bases and J 4 bases, with 13 bases left between them. This CDR3 has 15 amino acids. Germline CDR1 and CDR2: SGHRS and YFSETQ. Sample: PBMCs or T cells enriched from blood (not recorded which). This sequence originates from a woman aged 25 to 39 who had been exposed to COVID-19. V gene TRBV5-1 combines with J gene TRBJ1-1, with a possible D match to TRBD1 (6 bases). The CDR3 nucleotides are TGCGCCAGCAGCTTGGTTGTTGGGGGCGGCACTGAAGCTTTCTTT. Its translation: CASSLVVGGGTEAFF.